These 5 T cell receptor beta chains originate from one sample sequenced in a study of T cells after yellow fever vaccination. Each CDR3 protein is one row after TCRdb ran MiXCR on the 5' RACE reads. Here the sample spans more than 55,000 distinct CDR3 sequences, 7.4% being singletons. The sample was CD8+ T cells sorted from PBMCs, taken 15 days after the yellow fever booster vaccination. The receptors were gathered from a man aged 25-40 years who received the YFV17D yellow fever vaccine.

This clonotype has ten or more counts. The chain recombines TRBV28 with TRBJ2-7; 9 bases agree with TRBD2. Germline V lookup: CDR1 MDHEN, CDR2 SYDVKM. This CDR3 is 13 amino acids long. The V and J ends lost 5 bases and 5 bases, in that order; junction bases with no gene match: 4. CDR3 DNA sequence: TGTGCCAGCAGTCCCGGGACTAGCAACGAGCAGTACTTC. Translating it yields CASSPGTSNEQYF.

This clonotype was found a few times. The chain links TRBV9 to TRBJ2-5; 9 bases line up with TRBD1. This CDR3 has 14 residues. V lost 3 bases and J lost 3; bases outside the gene matches: 3. Germline V lookup: CDR1 SGDLS, CDR2 YYNGEE. CDR3 region: CASSADRGKETQYF. Written as DNA, the CDR3 is TGTGCCAGCAGCGCGGACAGGGGAAAAGAGACCCAGTACTTC.

In this sample, this clonotype turned up many times. The V and J genes are TRBV3-1 and TRBJ2-1, with TRBD2 matching 8 bases. V dropped 3 bases and J dropped 8; count of bases not matched to a gene: 9. The CDR3 has 15 amino acids. CDR1 LGHDT and CDR2 YNNKEL come from the germline V gene (reference sequence). The CDR3 DNA is TGTGCCAGCAGCCACCGACTAGCGAGAGTCGATGAGCAGTTCTTC. Protein product: CASSHRLARVDEQFF.

This clonotype has ten or more counts. The chain combines TRBV19 with TRBJ1-2; D is unresolved. Germline CDR1 is LNHDA and CDR2 is SQIVND (reference sequence). The CDR3 has 12 amino acids. V was pared by 5 bases and J by 4 bases, with 8 bases between. CDR3 sequence reads: CASSGQPYGYTF. The DNA of the CDR3 is TGTGCCAGTAGTGGTCAACCCTATGGCTACACCTTC. Using reference TRBV19 and TRBJ1-2 for the parts outside the CDR3, the full variable domain is DGGITQSPKYLFRKEGQNVTLSCEQNLNHDAMYWYRQDPGQGLRLIYYSQIVNDFQKGDIAEGYSVSREKKESFPLTVTSAQKNPTAFYLCASSGQPYGYTFGSGTRLTVV.

V gene TRBV7-9 combines with J gene TRBJ2-7; D possibly uses TRBD1 or TRBD2 (5 bases each). V lost 5 bases and J 6 bases, leaving 14 bases between the germline ends. The CDR3 has 13 amino acids. From germline, CDR1 is SEHNR and CDR2 FQNEAQ (reference sequence). In DNA, the CDR3 is TGTGCCAGCAGCCTACCTGGGGGTCCCGAGCAGTACTTC. Amino acids: CASSLPGGPEQYF.